These T cell receptor beta chains were read from a single sample in a study of beta chain features in type 1 diabetes. This table comes from immunoSEQ multiplex PCR, and its TCRdb copy is limited to in-frame clones, with some not included. The repertoire holds about 740,000 clones, with under 15% as singletons. The material sequenced was naive CD4+ T cells from blood. These receptors were taken from a man between 18 and 35 years old with type 1 diabetes. CDR3s include the opening cysteine and the closing phenylalanine or tryptophan. Each record gives: V gene, J gene, D gene, clone size, CDR3 protein, CDR3 DNA. D genes are given only for firm matches. Not all rows give a size; the values are once, few, many and, for expanded clones, a class.

>TRBV30|TRBJ2-3|TRBD2|NA
CAWNVGGTDTQYF
TGTGCCTGGAACGTGGGAGGGACAGATACGCAGTATTTT
>TRBV30|TRBJ2-1|TRBD1|few
CAWSVQGQSYNEQFF
TGTGCCTGGAGTGTACAGGGACAGTCTTACAATGAGCAGTTCTTC
>TRBV7-9|TRBJ1-2|NA|few
CASSPPGQINYGYTF
TGTGCCAGCAGCCCCCCGGGACAAATTAACTATGGCTACACCTTC
>TRBV7-6|TRBJ2-5|NA|few
CASSSPGETQYF
TGTGCCAGCAGCTCCCCTGGGGAGACCCAGTACTTC
>TRBV14|TRBJ1-1|NA|few
CASSPTVFTEAFF
TGTGCCAGCAGCCCGACAGTTTTCACTGAAGCTTTCTTT
>TRBV18|TRBJ2-5|NA|NA
CASSPGGGVQTQYF
TGTGCCAGCTCACCCGGGGGCGGGGTGCAGACCCAGTACTTC
>TRBV7-8|TRBJ2-7|TRBD1|NA
CASSAGTGIRSASYEQYF
TGTGCCAGCAGCGCCGGGACAGGGATTCGATCGGCGTCCTACGAGCAGTACTTC
>TRBV11-2|TRBJ2-4|NA|NA
CASSLGEENIQYF
TGTGCCAGCAGCTTAGGAGAGGAAAACATTCAGTACTTC
>TRBV7-2|TRBJ1-2|NA|NA
CASRIGINYGYTF
TGTGCCAGCAGAATAGGGATTAACTATGGCTACACCTTC
>TRBV18|TRBJ1-1|NA|NA
CASSPGTGLNTEAFF
TGTGCCAGCTCACCAGGTACAGGGTTGAACACTGAAGCTTTCTTT
>TRBV7-9|TRBJ1-1|NA|NA
CASRSGRPYTEAFF
TGTGCCAGCAGGTCAGGGCGGCCTTACACTGAAGCTTTCTTT
>TRBV2|TRBJ2-7|NA|NA
CASSETTPEQYF
TGTGCCAGCAGTGAAACCACACCGGAGCAGTACTTC
>TRBV14|TRBJ2-3|NA|NA
CASRVSAADTQYF
TGTGCCAGCAGGGTCTCAGCGGCAGATACGCAGTATTTT
>TRBV18|TRBJ2-5|NA|NA
CASSPGLVGPETQYF
TGTGCCAGCTCACCGGGGTTGGTCGGACCAGAGACCCAGTACTTC
>TRBV7-9|TRBJ1-4|NA|NA
CASSLLSTNEKLFF
TGTGCCAGCAGCTTACTATCTACTAATGAAAAACTGTTTTTT
>TRBV29-1|TRBJ2-5|TRBD1|few
CSAAPDREETQYF
TGCAGCGCTGCCCCGGACAGGGAAGAGACCCAGTACTTC
>TRBV7-6|TRBJ2-3|TRBD1|NA
CASSPGGADTQYF
TGTGCCAGCAGCCCAGGGGGCGCAGATACGCAGTATTTT
>TRBV10-1|TRBJ2-1|TRBD1|NA
CASSVTGTDQQFF
TGCGCCAGCAGTGTTACCGGGACAGACCAGCAGTTCTTC
>TRBV29-1|TRBJ1-2|TRBD1|NA
CSAGQGTDYGYTF
TGCAGCGCCGGACAGGGGACAGACTATGGCTACACCTTC
>TRBV30|TRBJ1-1|TRBD1|few
CAWSALRGGTEAFF
TGTGCCTGGAGTGCGCTCAGGGGGGGCACTGAAGCTTTCTTT
>TRBV6-6|TRBJ2-1|TRBD1|NA
CASKGGQGDNEQFF
TGTGCCAGCAAAGGGGGACAGGGCGACAATGAGCAGTTCTTC
>TRBV15|TRBJ2-5|NA|NA
CATRARGALETQYF
TGTGCCACCAGGGCGCGCGGGGCCTTAGAGACCCAGTACTTC
>TRBV6-1|TRBJ1-5|NA|NA
CASSEADYRPQHF
TGTGCCAGCAGTGAAGCGGACTATAGGCCCCAGCATTTT
>TRBV7-2|TRBJ2-1|NA|few
CASSPQAFYNEQFF
TGTGCCAGCAGCCCCCAAGCGTTTTACAATGAGCAGTTCTTC